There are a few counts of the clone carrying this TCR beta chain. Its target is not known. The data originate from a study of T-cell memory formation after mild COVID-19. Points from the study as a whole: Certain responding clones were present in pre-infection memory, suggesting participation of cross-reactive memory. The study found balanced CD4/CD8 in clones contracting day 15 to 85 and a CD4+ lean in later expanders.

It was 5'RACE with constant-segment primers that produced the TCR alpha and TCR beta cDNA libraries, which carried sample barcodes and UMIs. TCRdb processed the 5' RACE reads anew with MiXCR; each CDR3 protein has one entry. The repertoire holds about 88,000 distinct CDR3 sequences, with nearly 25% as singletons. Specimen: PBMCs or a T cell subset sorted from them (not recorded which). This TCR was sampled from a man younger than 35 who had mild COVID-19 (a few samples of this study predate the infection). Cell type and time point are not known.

CDR3 sequence: CASSSPSRRYDNEQFF. In nucleotides, the CDR3 is TGTGCCAGCAGCTCCCCCTCGCGTAGGTACGACAATGAGCAGTTCTTC. The chain combines TRBV7-8 with TRBJ2-1, with D uncertain. This CDR3 spans 16 amino acids. V lost 4 bases and J 5 bases, leaving 18 bases between the germline ends. From germline, CDR1 is SGHVS and CDR2 FQNEAQ.